This record concerns one T cell receptor (beta chain) sequence. Its specificity is unknown. This may stem from a read error, because a much larger clone lies one nucleotide away. This entry is derived from a study of T-cell reconstitution after alpha-beta-depleted transplantation in children. General study results and limits: At around two months after transplant, the alpha-beta T cells were reportedly derived from several hundred expanded clones that came from non-depleted graft cells. From newly produced T cells came most of the T-cell counts and diversity one year after transplant. High day-60 TCRbeta diversity in some patients came from surviving recipient T cells and thymic progenitors.

Germline V lookup: CDR1 MDHEN, CDR2 SYDVKM. The CDR3 sequence is 15 residues long. A TCRbeta library incorporating unique molecular identifiers was prepared. TCRdb recomputed calls from the PCR reads with MiXCR, one row per CDR3 protein. The sample contains hundreds of thousands of distinct CDR3 sequences, under 13% of which appear only once. The input for sequencing was PBMCs, taken before TCRalphabeta/CD19-depleted stem cell transplant. The sequence derives from a child younger than two with acute myeloid leukemia, due to receive a stem cell transplant. The chain links TRBV28 to TRBJ1-5; D perhaps matches TRBD1 (5 bases). The CDR3 region has the DNA TGTACCAGCAGTTTAGGGCAGGGAATCAATCAGCCCCAGCATTTT. It specifies CTSSLGQGINQPQHF.